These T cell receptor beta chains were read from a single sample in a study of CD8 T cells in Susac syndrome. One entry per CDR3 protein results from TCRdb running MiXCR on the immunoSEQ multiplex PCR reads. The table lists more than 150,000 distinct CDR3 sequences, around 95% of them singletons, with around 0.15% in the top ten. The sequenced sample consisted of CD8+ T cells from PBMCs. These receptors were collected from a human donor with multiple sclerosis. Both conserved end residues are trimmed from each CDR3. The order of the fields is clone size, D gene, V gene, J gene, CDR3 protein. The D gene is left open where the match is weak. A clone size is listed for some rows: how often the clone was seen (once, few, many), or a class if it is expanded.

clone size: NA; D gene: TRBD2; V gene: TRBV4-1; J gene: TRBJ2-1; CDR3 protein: ASSQVGLEGNEQF
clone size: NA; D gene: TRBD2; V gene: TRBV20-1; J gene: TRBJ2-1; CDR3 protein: SARPDRLAGLGHEQF
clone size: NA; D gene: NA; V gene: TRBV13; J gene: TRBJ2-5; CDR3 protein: ASSPTKLGSGRETQY
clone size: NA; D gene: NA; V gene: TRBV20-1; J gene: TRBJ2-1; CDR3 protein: SARDPLIGSSYNEQF
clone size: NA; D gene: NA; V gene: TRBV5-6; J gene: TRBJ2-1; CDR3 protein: ASSSTGLYEQF
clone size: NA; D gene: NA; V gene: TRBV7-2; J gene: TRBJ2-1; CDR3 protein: ASSLSRLEQF
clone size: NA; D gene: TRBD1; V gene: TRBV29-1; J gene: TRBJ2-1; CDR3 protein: SVADRGAFSYNEQF
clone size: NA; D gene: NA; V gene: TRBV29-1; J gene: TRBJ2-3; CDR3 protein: SVGSPADTQY
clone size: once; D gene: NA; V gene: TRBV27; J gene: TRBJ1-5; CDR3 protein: ASSGRSNQPQH
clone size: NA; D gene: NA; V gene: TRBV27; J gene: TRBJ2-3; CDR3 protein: ASGQSSTDTQY
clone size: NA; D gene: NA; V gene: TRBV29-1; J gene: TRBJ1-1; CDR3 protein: SVVQNTEAF
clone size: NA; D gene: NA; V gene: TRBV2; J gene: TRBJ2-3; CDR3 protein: ASVGSTDTQY
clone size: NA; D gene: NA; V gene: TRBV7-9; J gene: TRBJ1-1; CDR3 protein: ASLDGTTASTEAF
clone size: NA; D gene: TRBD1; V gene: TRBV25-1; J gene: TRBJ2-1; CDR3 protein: ASSPPSADRLYNEQF
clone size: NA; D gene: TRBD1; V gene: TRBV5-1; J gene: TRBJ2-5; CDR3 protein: ASSSGTGDETQY
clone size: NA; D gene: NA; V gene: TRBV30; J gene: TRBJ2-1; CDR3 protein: AWSNLGEQF
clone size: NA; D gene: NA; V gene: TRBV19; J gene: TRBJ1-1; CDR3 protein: ASSYRRGGTEAF
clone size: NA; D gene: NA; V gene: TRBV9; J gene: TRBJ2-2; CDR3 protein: ASSDRDTNTGELF
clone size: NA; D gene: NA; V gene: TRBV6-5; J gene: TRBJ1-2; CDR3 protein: ASSYSKDYGYT
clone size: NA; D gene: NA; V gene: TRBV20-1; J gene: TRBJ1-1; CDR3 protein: SAQGTEAF
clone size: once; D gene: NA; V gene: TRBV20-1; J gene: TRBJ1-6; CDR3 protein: SARMGAREGHDSPLH
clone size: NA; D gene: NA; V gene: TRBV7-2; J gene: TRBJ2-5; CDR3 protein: ASRLTETQY